A selection of T cell receptor beta chains follows, all from one sample in a study of blood T cells in healthy people across ages. Each CDR3 protein gets one entry after TCRdb re-called the 5' RACE reads with MiXCR. There are 550,000 to 700,000 distinct CDR3 sequences in the sample; 27% occur only once, and approximately 17% lies in the top ten. The sequencing input was blood. These receptors all come from a woman aged 70-85 years in good health. Both conserved end residues are part of each CDR3. Each record gives: clone size, V gene, J gene, D gene, CDR3 protein, CDR3 DNA. D genes are given only for firm matches. Expanded clones are given a class, and other clones once, few, many or no size at all.

abundance: .
v_gene: TRBV10-3
j_gene: TRBJ1-2
d_gene: .
CDR3aa: CAISPHDSSYGYTF
CDR3nt: TGTGCCATCAGCCCGCATGACAGCTCCTATGGCTACACCTTC

abundance: .
v_gene: TRBV4-1
j_gene: TRBJ1-5
d_gene: TRBD1
CDR3aa: CASSQENRGPQPQHF
CDR3nt: TGCGCCAGCAGCCAAGAGAACAGGGGCCCGCAGCCCCAGCATTTT

abundance: .
v_gene: TRBV14
j_gene: TRBJ1-3
d_gene: .
CDR3aa: CASREDTASGNTIYF
CDR3nt: TGTGCCAGCCGGGAAGACACAGCCTCTGGAAACACCATATATTTT

abundance: few
v_gene: TRBV15
j_gene: TRBJ1-2
d_gene: .
CDR3aa: CATRELNYGYTF
CDR3nt: TGTGCCACCAGAGAGCTGAACTATGGCTACACCTTC

abundance: .
v_gene: TRBV10-3
j_gene: TRBJ2-5
d_gene: TRBD2
CDR3aa: CAISSSLWDRTSGHKETQYF
CDR3nt: TGTGCCATCAGTTCATCACTCTGGGACAGGACTAGCGGACACAAAGAGACCCAGTACTTC

abundance: .
v_gene: TRBV3-1
j_gene: TRBJ2-2
d_gene: .
CDR3aa: CASSQTFGELFF
CDR3nt: TGTGCCAGCAGCCAAACCTTCGGGGAGCTGTTTTTT

abundance: .
v_gene: TRBV24-1
j_gene: TRBJ2-1
d_gene: .
CDR3aa: CATSDVQSFNEQFF
CDR3nt: TGTGCCACCAGTGATGTTCAGTCATTCAATGAGCAGTTCTTC

abundance: .
v_gene: TRBV4-3
j_gene: TRBJ1-5
d_gene: .
CDR3aa: CPSSQDPNQPQHF
CDR3nt: TGCCCCAGCAGCCAAGATCCTAATCAGCCCCAGCATTTT

abundance: .
v_gene: TRBV12-3/TRBV12-4
j_gene: TRBJ2-5
d_gene: TRBD2
CDR3aa: CASSPAGTSIHF
CDR3nt: TGTGCCAGCAGCCCTGCTGGGACTAGCATCCACTTC

abundance: .
v_gene: TRBV12-3/TRBV12-4
j_gene: TRBJ1-2
d_gene: .
CDR3aa: CASRYRDSYTF
CDR3nt: TGTGCCAGCAGATACCGGGACAGCTACACCTTC

abundance: few
v_gene: TRBV20-1
j_gene: TRBJ2-5
d_gene: .
CDR3aa: CSARRFETQYF
CDR3nt: TGCAGTGCTCGCCGGTTCGAGACCCAGTACTTC

abundance: many
v_gene: TRBV18
j_gene: TRBJ2-7
d_gene: TRBD1
CDR3aa: CASSPGTGGYEQYF
CDR3nt: TGTGCCAGCAGCCCCGGGACAGGGGGATACGAGCAGTACTTC

abundance: .
v_gene: TRBV28
j_gene: TRBJ2-5
d_gene: TRBD2
CDR3aa: CASSSPGLAGDGETQYF
CDR3nt: TGTGCCAGCAGTTCTCCCGGACTAGCGGGAGATGGAGAGACCCAGTACTTC

abundance: few
v_gene: TRBV6-4
j_gene: TRBJ2-5
d_gene: .
CDR3aa: CASSDGVVQETQYF
CDR3nt: TGTGCCAGCAGTGACGGAGTGGTCCAAGAGACCCAGTACTTC

abundance: few
v_gene: TRBV6-6
j_gene: TRBJ2-2
d_gene: .
CDR3aa: CASSYKGGGQTGELFF
CDR3nt: TGTGCCAGCAGTTACAAAGGGGGGGGGCAGACCGGGGAGCTGTTTTTT

abundance: .
v_gene: TRBV3-1
j_gene: TRBJ2-5
d_gene: TRBD2
CDR3aa: CASSQLRGGGETQYF
CDR3nt: TGTGCCAGCAGCCAACTGCGGGGGGGCGGTGAGACCCAGTACTTC

abundance: few
v_gene: TRBV19
j_gene: TRBJ1-5
d_gene: .
CDR3aa: CASSIGGFYSNQPQHF
CDR3nt: TGTGCCAGTAGTATAGGCGGGTTTTATAGCAATCAGCCCCAGCATTTT

abundance: .
v_gene: TRBV4-2
j_gene: TRBJ1-4
d_gene: .
CDR3aa: CASSQGRGAANEKLFF
CDR3nt: TGTGCCAGCAGCCAGGGTAGGGGCGCGGCTAATGAAAAACTGTTTTTT

abundance: few
v_gene: TRBV7-2
j_gene: TRBJ2-5
d_gene: TRBD1
CDR3aa: CASSHQRQGVRKETQYF
CDR3nt: TGTGCCAGCAGCCACCAGAGACAGGGAGTACGGAAAGAGACCCAGTACTTC

abundance: few
v_gene: TRBV18
j_gene: TRBJ2-1
d_gene: .
CDR3aa: CASSPGHEQFF
CDR3nt: TGTGCCAGCTCACCGGGTCATGAGCAGTTCTTC

abundance: many
v_gene: TRBV7-2
j_gene: TRBJ2-7
d_gene: .
CDR3aa: CASSYTPDMPYEQYF
CDR3nt: TGTGCCAGCAGCTACACTCCGGACATGCCCTACGAGCAGTACTTC

abundance: .
v_gene: TRBV10-3
j_gene: TRBJ2-1
d_gene: .
CDR3aa: CAISEEDFNEQFF
CDR3nt: TGTGCCATCAGTGAGGAGGATTTCAATGAGCAGTTCTTC

abundance: .
v_gene: TRBV6-2/TRBV6-3
j_gene: TRBJ2-7
d_gene: TRBD2
CDR3aa: CASTRGVSYEQYF
CDR3nt: TGTGCCAGCACCCGGGGGGTTTCCTACGAGCAGTACTTC

abundance: .
v_gene: TRBV9
j_gene: TRBJ2-5
d_gene: TRBD1
CDR3aa: CASSVTGTEQETQYF
CDR3nt: TGTGCCAGCAGCGTCACCGGGACAGAGCAAGAGACCCAGTACTTC

abundance: many
v_gene: TRBV20-1
j_gene: TRBJ1-1
d_gene: .
CDR3aa: CSASDSPLNTEAFF
CDR3nt: TGCAGTGCTAGTGATAGCCCCCTGAACACTGAAGCTTTCTTT

abundance: few
v_gene: TRBV5-4
j_gene: TRBJ2-5
d_gene: TRBD2
CDR3aa: CASSPRLAGDETQYF
CDR3nt: TGTGCCAGCAGCCCACGACTAGCGGGTGATGAGACCCAGTACTTC

abundance: few
v_gene: TRBV5-1
j_gene: TRBJ2-2
d_gene: TRBD2
CDR3aa: CASSLEGLPNTGELFF
CDR3nt: TGCGCCAGCAGCTTGGAGGGACTACCAAACACCGGGGAGCTGTTTTTT

abundance: .
v_gene: TRBV5-5
j_gene: TRBJ2-5
d_gene: .
CDR3aa: CASSLSGDGETQYF
CDR3nt: TGTGCCAGCAGCTTAAGTGGCGACGGTGAAACCCAGTACTTC

abundance: few
v_gene: TRBV5-1
j_gene: TRBJ2-1
d_gene: TRBD2
CDR3aa: CASSFGLAGGPHYNEQFF
CDR3nt: TGCGCCAGCAGCTTTGGACTAGCGGGGGGGCCCCACTACAATGAGCAGTTCTTC

abundance: .
v_gene: TRBV4-2
j_gene: TRBJ2-1
d_gene: TRBD2
CDR3aa: CASSLTLAGGNEQFF
CDR3nt: TGTGCCAGCAGCCTGACACTAGCGGGGGGGAATGAGCAGTTCTTC

abundance: .
v_gene: TRBV20-1
j_gene: TRBJ2-5
d_gene: .
CDR3aa: CSASHTGRETQYF
CDR3nt: TGCAGTGCTAGTCATACAGGGCGGGAGACCCAGTACTTC

abundance: .
v_gene: TRBV3-1
j_gene: TRBJ1-1
d_gene: .
CDR3aa: CASSQDGRGGGNTEAFF
CDR3nt: TGTGCCAGCAGCCAAGATGGGAGAGGGGGTGGGAACACTGAAGCTTTCTTT

abundance: .
v_gene: TRBV5-1
j_gene: TRBJ2-5
d_gene: TRBD2
CDR3aa: CASSLEGTSAGGETQYF
CDR3nt: TGCGCCAGCAGCTTGGAGGGGACTAGCGCCGGGGGAGAGACCCAGTACTTC

abundance: few
v_gene: TRBV6-2/TRBV6-3
j_gene: TRBJ1-1
d_gene: TRBD1
CDR3aa: CASTRIRTGDVAFF
CDR3nt: TGTGCCAGCACCCGAATCAGGACAGGGGATGTGGCTTTCTTT

abundance: once
v_gene: TRBV6-2/TRBV6-3
j_gene: TRBJ2-6
d_gene: .
CDR3aa: CASSDQDSGANVLTF
CDR3nt: TGTGCCAGCAGTGACCAAGACTCTGGGGCCAACGTCCTGACTTTC

abundance: .
v_gene: TRBV20-1
j_gene: TRBJ2-5
d_gene: .
CDR3aa: CSALRGVETQYF
CDR3nt: TGCAGTGCTCTGCGGGGCGTAGAGACCCAGTACTTC

abundance: few
v_gene: TRBV12-3/TRBV12-4
j_gene: TRBJ1-1
d_gene: .
CDR3aa: CASSPFSEGTEAFF
CDR3nt: TGTGCCAGCAGCCCGTTCTCGGAAGGGACTGAAGCTTTCTTT

abundance: .
v_gene: TRBV7-7
j_gene: TRBJ2-5
d_gene: TRBD1
CDR3aa: CASSSAGQGQETQYF
CDR3nt: TGTGCCAGCAGCTCCGCCGGACAGGGACAAGAGACCCAGTACTTC

abundance: .
v_gene: TRBV20-1
j_gene: TRBJ1-6
d_gene: TRBD1
CDR3aa: CSARLPGQTNSPLHF
CDR3nt: TGCAGTGCTAGACTCCCGGGACAGACAAATTCACCCCTCCACTTT

abundance: few
v_gene: TRBV29-1
j_gene: TRBJ2-1
d_gene: TRBD1
CDR3aa: CSAGTGTGANEGYNEQFF
CDR3nt: TGCAGCGCCGGGACCGGGACAGGGGCTAACGAGGGTTACAATGAGCAGTTCTTC

abundance: .
v_gene: TRBV15
j_gene: TRBJ2-1
d_gene: TRBD2
CDR3aa: CATSRTSGGTNEQFF
CDR3nt: TGTGCCACCAGCAGAACTAGCGGGGGGACCAATGAGCAGTTCTTC

abundance: few
v_gene: TRBV12-5
j_gene: TRBJ2-3
d_gene: TRBD2
CDR3aa: CASSASGGGDTQYF
CDR3nt: TGTGCTAGTTCAGCTAGCGGGGGAGGAGATACGCAGTATTTT

abundance: few
v_gene: TRBV20-1
j_gene: TRBJ2-4
d_gene: .
CDR3aa: CSGAGAGDIQYF
CDR3nt: TGCAGTGGAGCAGGGGCAGGAGACATTCAGTACTTC

abundance: .
v_gene: TRBV29-1
j_gene: TRBJ2-7
d_gene: .
CDR3aa: CSVVGTRGYEQYF
CDR3nt: TGCAGCGTTGTTGGGACAAGAGGGTACGAGCAGTACTTC

abundance: few
v_gene: TRBV7-9
j_gene: TRBJ1-2
d_gene: TRBD1
CDR3aa: CASSLAGDSWSFYTF
CDR3nt: TGTGCCAGCAGCTTAGCAGGGGACAGTTGGAGCTTCTACACCTTC

abundance: few
v_gene: TRBV3-1
j_gene: TRBJ2-3
d_gene: .
CDR3aa: CASSQTNPGQSQYF
CDR3nt: TGTGCCAGCAGCCAAACCAACCCGGGGCAATCGCAGTATTTT

abundance: few
v_gene: TRBV6-2/TRBV6-3
j_gene: TRBJ1-6
d_gene: TRBD1
CDR3aa: CASSVPWTGSNSPLHF
CDR3nt: TGTGCCAGCAGTGTCCCGTGGACAGGGAGTAATTCACCCCTCCACTTT

abundance: .
v_gene: TRBV6-2/TRBV6-3
j_gene: TRBJ2-7
d_gene: .
CDR3aa: CASSYLVSHFYEQYF
CDR3nt: TGTGCCAGCAGTTACCTAGTTAGCCATTTCTACGAGCAGTACTTC

abundance: .
v_gene: TRBV11-2
j_gene: TRBJ2-1
d_gene: .
CDR3aa: CASSTGHEQFF
CDR3nt: TGTGCCAGCAGCACGGGTCATGAGCAGTTCTTC

abundance: .
v_gene: TRBV7-2
j_gene: TRBJ2-1
d_gene: .
CDR3aa: CASSYSRNNEQFF
CDR3nt: TGTGCCAGCAGCTACAGCAGAAACAATGAGCAGTTCTTC

abundance: .
v_gene: TRBV29-1
j_gene: TRBJ1-2
d_gene: .
CDR3aa: CSVGGTNYGYTF
CDR3nt: TGCAGCGTTGGGGGAACTAACTATGGCTACACCTTC

abundance: .
v_gene: TRBV20-1
j_gene: TRBJ2-5
d_gene: TRBD2
CDR3aa: CSASGGANLETQYF
CDR3nt: TGCAGTGCTTCCGGGGGGGCGAATTTAGAGACCCAGTACTTC

abundance: many
v_gene: TRBV29-1
j_gene: TRBJ2-5
d_gene: .
CDR3aa: CSVTGFRGAQETQYF
CDR3nt: TGCAGCGTTACTGGATTCAGGGGGGCCCAAGAGACCCAGTACTTC

abundance: .
v_gene: TRBV5-1
j_gene: TRBJ2-2
d_gene: TRBD2
CDR3aa: CASSQSSGGSTGELFF
CDR3nt: TGCGCCAGCAGCCAATCTAGCGGGGGGTCCACCGGGGAGCTGTTTTTT

abundance: .
v_gene: TRBV20-1
j_gene: TRBJ2-7
d_gene: .
CDR3aa: CSARGGSATYEQYF
CDR3nt: TGCAGTGCTAGAGGGGGGTCCGCTACCTACGAGCAGTACTTC

abundance: .
v_gene: TRBV20-1
j_gene: TRBJ2-7
d_gene: TRBD2
CDR3aa: CSARPRGRDEQYF
CDR3nt: TGCAGTGCTAGACCCCGGGGGAGGGACGAGCAGTACTTC

abundance: few
v_gene: TRBV2
j_gene: TRBJ2-4
d_gene: .
CDR3aa: CASSEVNPKNIQYF
CDR3nt: TGTGCCAGCAGTGAGGTTAATCCCAAAAACATTCAGTACTTC

abundance: .
v_gene: TRBV20-1
j_gene: TRBJ2-1
d_gene: TRBD2
CDR3aa: CSARGLAEGNEQFF
CDR3nt: TGCAGTGCTAGAGGTCTAGCGGAGGGGAATGAGCAGTTCTTC